This TCR beta chain comes out of a study of T cell responses to AZD1222 COVID-19 vaccine. Overall study results and limits: Donors, mostly white British, included more females; clonal diversity was possibly underestimated. Mapped onto spike, vaccine-associated CD4 TCRs spanned it and were dominant at 160-218 and 743-854.

With regard to this clone: Antigen unknown.

Trimming at V came to 3 bases and at J to 6 bases, leaving 1 base not matched to a gene. The CDR3 sequence is 12 residues long. Germline assignment: CDR1 GTSNPN and CDR2 SVGIG (reference sequence). Second doses at about 4 or about 12 weeks were pooled. Repertoires were generated with immunoSEQ multiplex PCR, while TCRdb's copy carries only in-frame clones and drops some. The table records roughly 87,000 clones, about 89% of them present only once. This clonotype was obtained from an adult who received the AZD1222 COVID-19 vaccine. This chain connects TRBV30 to TRBJ2-7; 11 bases align to TRBD1. The specimen comprised peripheral blood, sampled 28 days after the second AZD1222 dose. DNA of the CDR3: TGTGCCTGGAGGGACAGGGGGCTCGAGCAGTACTTC. Amino acids: CAWRDRGLEQYF.